The 2 T cell receptor beta chains presented below share a single source sample, sequenced in a study of beta chain features in type 1 diabetes. As every portion of the isolated RNA was reverse transcribed, the sequencing read expressed TCRB transcripts. The repertoire was sequenced with immunoSEQ multiplex PCR; TCRdb's copy has only in-frame clones and lacks some. The sample has under 350,000 clones; about 8% are singletons. What was sequenced was central memory CD4+ T cells from blood. These receptors were collected from a woman aged 18-29 years in good health.

In this sample, this clone turned up a few times. This rearrangement joins TRBV7-9 to TRBJ2-3; D ambiguous. The CDR3 runs to 14 residues. Germline assignment: CDR1 SEHNR and CDR2 FQNEAQ (reference sequence). Trimming removed 2 bases at V and 0 bases at J, with 6 bases between. The CDR3 reads CASSLSQSTDTQYF. In DNA, the CDR3 is TGTGCCAGCAGCTTAAGCCAGAGCACAGATACGCAGTATTTT.

This chain links TRBV7-2 with TRBJ2-2; 7 nucleotides agree with TRBD1. Germline V gene lookup returns CDR1 SGHTA and CDR2 FQGNSA. The J segment lost 6 bases and the V segment lost 5 bases, leaving 9 bases of the junction unmatched. The CDR3 extends over 15 amino acids. The CDR3 region has the DNA TGTGCCAGCAGCCGACAACAGGGGCTCGCCGGGGAGCTGTTTTTT. This gives the protein CASSRQQGLAGELFF.